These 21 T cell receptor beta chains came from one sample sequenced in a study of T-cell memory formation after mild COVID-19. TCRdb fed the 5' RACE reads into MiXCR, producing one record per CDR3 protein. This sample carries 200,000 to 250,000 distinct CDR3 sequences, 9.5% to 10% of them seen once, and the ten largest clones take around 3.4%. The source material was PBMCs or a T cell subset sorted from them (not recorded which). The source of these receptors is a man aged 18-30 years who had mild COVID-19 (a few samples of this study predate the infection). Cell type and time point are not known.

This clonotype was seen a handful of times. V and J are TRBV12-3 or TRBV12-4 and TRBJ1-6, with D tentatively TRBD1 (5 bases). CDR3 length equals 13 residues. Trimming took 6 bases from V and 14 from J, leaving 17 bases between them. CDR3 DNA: TGTGCCAGCAGCCCCCGGGACGGAGGGGCCCTCCACTTT. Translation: CASSPRDGGALHF.

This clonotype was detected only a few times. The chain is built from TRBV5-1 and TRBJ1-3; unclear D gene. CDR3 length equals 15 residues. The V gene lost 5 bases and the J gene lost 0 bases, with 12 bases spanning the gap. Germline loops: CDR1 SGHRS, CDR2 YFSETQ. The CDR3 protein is CASRPTTYSGNTIYF. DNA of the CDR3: TGCGCCAGCAGACCGACAACTTACTCTGGAAACACCATATATTTT.

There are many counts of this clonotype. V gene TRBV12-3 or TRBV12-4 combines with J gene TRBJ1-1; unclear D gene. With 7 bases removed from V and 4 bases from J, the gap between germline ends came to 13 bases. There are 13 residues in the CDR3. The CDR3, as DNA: TGTGCCAGCACTTCAGGATTGGGCACTGAAGCTTTCTTT. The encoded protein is CASTSGLGTEAFF.

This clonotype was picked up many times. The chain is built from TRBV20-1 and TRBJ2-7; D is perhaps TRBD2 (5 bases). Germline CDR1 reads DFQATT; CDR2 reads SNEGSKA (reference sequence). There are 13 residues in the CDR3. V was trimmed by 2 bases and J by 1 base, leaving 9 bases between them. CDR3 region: CSARSGKSYEQYF. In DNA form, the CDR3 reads TGCAGTGCTAGAAGCGGCAAATCCTACGAGCAGTACTTC.

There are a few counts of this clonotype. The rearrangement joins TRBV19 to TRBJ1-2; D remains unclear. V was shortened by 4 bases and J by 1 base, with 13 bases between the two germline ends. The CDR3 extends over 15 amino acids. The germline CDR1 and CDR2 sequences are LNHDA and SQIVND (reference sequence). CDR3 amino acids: CASSRHLIGNYGYTF. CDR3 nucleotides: TGTGCCAGTAGTAGGCACCTTATCGGTAACTATGGCTACACCTTC.

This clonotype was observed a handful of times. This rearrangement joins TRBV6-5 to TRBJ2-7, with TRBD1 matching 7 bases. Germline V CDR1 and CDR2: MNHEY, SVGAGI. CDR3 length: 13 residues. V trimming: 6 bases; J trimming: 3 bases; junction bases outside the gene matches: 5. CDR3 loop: CASRTGQSYEQYF. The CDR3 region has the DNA TGTGCCAGCAGGACGGGACAGAGCTACGAGCAGTACTTC.

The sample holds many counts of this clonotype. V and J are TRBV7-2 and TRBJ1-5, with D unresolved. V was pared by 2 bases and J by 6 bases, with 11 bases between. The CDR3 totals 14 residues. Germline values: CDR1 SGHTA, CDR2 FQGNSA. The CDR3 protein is CASSLLVVGQPQHF. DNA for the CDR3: TGTGCCAGCAGCTTACTTGTGGTTGGTCAGCCCCAGCATTTT.

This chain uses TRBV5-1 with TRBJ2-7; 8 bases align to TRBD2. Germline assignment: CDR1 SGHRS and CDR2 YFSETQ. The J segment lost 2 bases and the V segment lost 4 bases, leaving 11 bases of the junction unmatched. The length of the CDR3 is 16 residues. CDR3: CASSIGPVLAAYEQYF. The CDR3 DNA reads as TGCGCCAGCAGCATCGGCCCGGTACTAGCGGCCTACGAGCAGTACTTC.

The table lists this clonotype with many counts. CDR3 bases: TGTGCTTTACGAGGGGGCACTGAAGCTTTCTTT. This sequence encodes CALRGGTEAFF. This chain connects TRBV24-1 to TRBJ1-1; D is possibly TRBD1 (6 bases). From germline, CDR1 is KGHDR and CDR2 SFDVKD. The CDR3 extends over 11 amino acids.

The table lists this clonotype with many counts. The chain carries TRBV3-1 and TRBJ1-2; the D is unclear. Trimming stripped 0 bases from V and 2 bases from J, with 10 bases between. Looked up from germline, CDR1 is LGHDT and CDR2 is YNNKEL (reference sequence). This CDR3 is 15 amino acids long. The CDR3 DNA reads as TGTGCCAGCAGCCAAGACCCGGGTATAAACTATGGCTACACCTTC. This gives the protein CASSQDPGINYGYTF.

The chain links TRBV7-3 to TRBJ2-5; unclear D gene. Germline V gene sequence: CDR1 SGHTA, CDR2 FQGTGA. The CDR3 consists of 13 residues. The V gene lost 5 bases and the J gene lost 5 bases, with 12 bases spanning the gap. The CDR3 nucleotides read TGTGCCAGCAGCCGGGTCGGATTGGAGACCCAGTACTTC. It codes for CASSRVGLETQYF.

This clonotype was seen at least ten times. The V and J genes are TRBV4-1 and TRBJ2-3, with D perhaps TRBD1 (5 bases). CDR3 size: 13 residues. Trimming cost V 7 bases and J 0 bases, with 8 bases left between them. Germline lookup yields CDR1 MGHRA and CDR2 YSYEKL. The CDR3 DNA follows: TGCGCCAGCAAAGGGGTTAGCACAGATACGCAGTATTTT. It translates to CASKGVSTDTQYF.

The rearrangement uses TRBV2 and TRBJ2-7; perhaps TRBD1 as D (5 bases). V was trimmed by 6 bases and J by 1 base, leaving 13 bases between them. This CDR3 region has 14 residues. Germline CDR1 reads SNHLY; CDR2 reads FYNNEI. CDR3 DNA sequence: TGTGCCAGCAGAACGTCGACAGCATCCTACGAGCAGTACTTC. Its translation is CASRTSTASYEQYF.

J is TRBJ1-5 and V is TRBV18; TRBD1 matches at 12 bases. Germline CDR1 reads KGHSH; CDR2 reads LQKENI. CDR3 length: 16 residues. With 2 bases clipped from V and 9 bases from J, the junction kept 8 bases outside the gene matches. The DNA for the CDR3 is TGTGCCAGCTCACCATTGGGGACAGGGGGCGCGCGGCCCCAGCATTTT. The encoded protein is CASSPLGTGGARPQHF.

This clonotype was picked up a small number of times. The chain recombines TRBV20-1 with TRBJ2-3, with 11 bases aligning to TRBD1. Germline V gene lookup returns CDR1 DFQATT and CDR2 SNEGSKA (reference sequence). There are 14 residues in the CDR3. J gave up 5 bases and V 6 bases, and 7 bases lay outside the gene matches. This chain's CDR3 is CSARPGQGGDTQYF. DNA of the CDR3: TGCAGTGCAAGACCGGGACAGGGGGGAGATACGCAGTATTTT.

CDR3 DNA: TGTGCCAGCAGCTTGACCCCTCCCGATACGCAGTATTTT. This encodes CASSLTPPDTQYF. The chain recombines TRBV7-6 with TRBJ2-3; the D is unclear. Germline V gives CDR1 SGHVS, CDR2 FNYEAQ. Trimming pared 3 bases from V and 6 bases from J, leaving 10 bases between. The CDR3 spans 13 residues.

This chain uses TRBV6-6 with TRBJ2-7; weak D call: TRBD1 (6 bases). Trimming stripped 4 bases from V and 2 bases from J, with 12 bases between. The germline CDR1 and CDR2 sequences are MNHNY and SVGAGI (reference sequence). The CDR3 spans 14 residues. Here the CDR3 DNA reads TGTGCCAGCAGTTCATACAGGGCCACCTACGAGCAGTACGTC. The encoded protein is CASSSYRATYEQYV.

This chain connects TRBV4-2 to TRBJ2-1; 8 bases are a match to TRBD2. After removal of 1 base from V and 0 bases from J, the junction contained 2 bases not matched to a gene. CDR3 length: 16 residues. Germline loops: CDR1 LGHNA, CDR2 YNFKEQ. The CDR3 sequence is CASSQVSGGSYNEQFF. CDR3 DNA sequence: TGTGCCAGCAGCCAAGTAAGCGGGGGCTCCTACAATGAGCAGTTCTTC.

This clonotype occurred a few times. The CDR3 loop reads CSARGGTVNEQFF. For the CDR3, the DNA is TGCAGTGCTAGAGGTGGGACGGTCAATGAGCAGTTCTTC. The gene calls are TRBV20-1 and TRBJ2-1; D might be TRBD1 or TRBD2, each matching 5 bases. The ends were cut back, 1 base at V and 6 bases at J, with 10 bases in the middle. Looked up from germline, CDR1 is DFQATT and CDR2 is SNEGSKA (reference sequence). The CDR3 covers 13 residues.

This CDR3 is CASSSWGGNTEAFF. CDR3 coding DNA: TGTGCCAGCAGCTCTTGGGGGGGGAACACTGAAGCTTTCTTT. The chain combines TRBV7-8 with TRBJ1-1, with a tentative D call TRBD1 (5 bases). Per germline, CDR1 SGHVS and CDR2 FQNEAQ. The germline V and J ends were trimmed by 4 bases and 1 base, with 10 bases remaining between them. The CDR3 has 14 residues.

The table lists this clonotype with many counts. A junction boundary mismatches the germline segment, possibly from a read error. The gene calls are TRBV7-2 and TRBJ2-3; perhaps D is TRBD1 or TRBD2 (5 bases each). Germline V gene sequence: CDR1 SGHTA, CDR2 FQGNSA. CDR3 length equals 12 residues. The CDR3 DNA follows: TGCGCCAGCAGCTTGGGGGCAGATACGCAGTATTTT. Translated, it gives CASSLGADTQYF.